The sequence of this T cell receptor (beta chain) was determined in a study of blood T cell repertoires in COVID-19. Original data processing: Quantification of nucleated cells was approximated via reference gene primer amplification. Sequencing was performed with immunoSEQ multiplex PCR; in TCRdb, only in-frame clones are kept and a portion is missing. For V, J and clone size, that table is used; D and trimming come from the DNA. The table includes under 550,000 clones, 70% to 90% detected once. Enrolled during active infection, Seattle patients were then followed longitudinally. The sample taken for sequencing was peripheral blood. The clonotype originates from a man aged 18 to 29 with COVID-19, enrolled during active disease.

In DNA, the CDR3 is TGTGCCAGCAGTTGGTCAACAGGGACCGAGCAGTACTTC. Amino acid sequence: CASSWSTGTEQYF. V is TRBV27 and J is TRBJ2-7, with a possible D match to TRBD1 (6 bases). Germline V CDR1 and CDR2: MNHEY, SMNVEV (reference sequence). CDR3 length equals 13 residues. Trimming cost V 4 bases and J 6 bases, with 13 bases left between them.